One sample yielded the 2 T cell receptor beta chains listed below, sequenced in a study of T cell clonality in common variable immunodeficiency. Antigens for these TCRs are unknown. General study points: In common variable immunodeficiency, TCR beta chains reportedly carried fewer deletions and N-nucleotide insertions.

Repertoires were generated with immunoSEQ multiplex PCR, while TCRdb's copy carries only in-frame clones and drops some. This repertoire holds more than 9,000 clones, and none appear only once. The sample consisted of peripheral blood mononuclear cells. These receptors all come from a human donor with common variable immunodeficiency.

To note about this clone: The sequenced fragment ends 3 residues before the CDR3 boundary, so the rest is inferred from the germline J gene. The chain uses TRBV19 and TRBJ1-4; the match to TRBD1 covers 7 bases. The CDR3 spans 14 residues. CDR1 LNHDA and CDR2 SQIVND come from the germline V gene (reference sequence). CDR3: CASSIGPGQAVLFF. The DNA read from the CDR3 is TGTGCCAGTAGTATAGGCCCTGGACAGGCCGTA.

To note about this clone: Coverage ceases 3 residues before the CDR3 finishes, and the germline J gene fills in the end. This chain links TRBV30 with TRBJ2-2; D possibly corresponds to TRBD2 (5 bases). Germline V gene data show CDR1 as GTSNPN and CDR2 as SVGIG (reference sequence). The CDR3 consists of 12 residues. V lost 5 bases, J lost 1 base, and 5 bases lay in between. CDR3 DNA (partial): TGTGCCTGGGCGGGGAACACCGGGGAG. As protein: CAWAGNTGE. In full, the CDR3 reads CAWAGNTGELFF.